A selection of T cell receptor beta chains follows, all from one sample in a study of spatial heterogeneity in lung cancer. TCRdb independently ran MiXCR on the 5' RACE reads; one entry per CDR3 protein. The sample holds 10,000 to 15,000 distinct CDR3 sequences, approximately 6% seen once. Sequenced here: normal lung tissue next to the tumor, sampled at surgery. The origin of the receptors is a male donor with early-stage non-small cell lung cancer. CDR3s include the opening cysteine and the closing phenylalanine or tryptophan. The D gene is left open where the match is weak. Clone sizes are given selectively: once, few, many, or a class where the clone is expanded.

clone_size: many; v_call: TRBV2; d_call: NA; j_call: TRBJ2-3; cdr3_nt: TGTGCCAGCAGTGAGCCCTCCGGAGATACGCAGTATTTT; cdr3_aa: CASSEPSGDTQYF
clone_size: many; v_call: TRBV20-1; d_call: TRBD1; j_call: TRBJ1-1; cdr3_nt: TGCAGTGCTAGAGATCCCGCGACAGGGGCCACTGAAGCTTTCTTT; cdr3_aa: CSARDPATGATEAFF
clone_size: NA; v_call: TRBV20-1; d_call: NA; j_call: TRBJ1-1; cdr3_nt: TGCAGTGCTAGATCCCCAGGGGCAAGAACTGAAGCTTTCTTT; cdr3_aa: CSARSPGARTEAFF
clone_size: NA; v_call: TRBV10-3; d_call: NA; j_call: TRBJ2-5; cdr3_nt: TGTGCCATCAGTGAGTCAATGACCGACCCGACTAGTCCGCGTCTCGGGACCCAGTACTTC; cdr3_aa: CAISESMTDPTSPRLGTQYF
clone_size: few; v_call: TRBV6-5; d_call: NA; j_call: TRBJ2-1; cdr3_nt: TGTGCCAGCACCCTGGGTCCTTCCTACAATGAGCAGTTCTTC; cdr3_aa: CASTLGPSYNEQFF
clone_size: many; v_call: TRBV11-2; d_call: NA; j_call: TRBJ2-1; cdr3_nt: TGTGCCAGCAGCTTAAATCCGGTTGCCCGAATAAATGAGCAGTTCTTC; cdr3_aa: CASSLNPVARINEQFF
clone_size: NA; v_call: TRBV2; d_call: NA; j_call: TRBJ2-2; cdr3_nt: TGTGCCAGCTTGGGAGCGACCGGGGAGCTGTTTTTT; cdr3_aa: CASLGATGELFF
clone_size: many; v_call: TRBV11-2; d_call: NA; j_call: TRBJ2-5; cdr3_nt: TGTGCCAGCAGCTGGCTAGGGGGGGCTCCACAAGAGACCCAGTACTTC; cdr3_aa: CASSWLGGAPQETQYF
clone_size: few; v_call: TRBV30; d_call: NA; j_call: TRBJ2-3; cdr3_nt: TGTGCCTGGACTTTGAATAGCGTCACAGATACGCAGTATTTT; cdr3_aa: CAWTLNSVTDTQYF
clone_size: medium-sized; v_call: TRBV6-1; d_call: TRBD1; j_call: TRBJ1-1; cdr3_nt: TGTGCCAGCAGTACAGGGGGGACCACGGCTTTCTTT; cdr3_aa: CASSTGGTTAFF
clone_size: many; v_call: TRBV7-2; d_call: NA; j_call: TRBJ2-2; cdr3_nt: TGTGCCAGCAGCTTAGCGGCGACTAACACCGGGGAGCTGTTTTTT; cdr3_aa: CASSLAATNTGELFF
clone_size: many; v_call: TRBV6-5; d_call: NA; j_call: TRBJ1-2; cdr3_nt: TGTGCCAGCAGTACCGGCGGGATCCCCTATGGCTACACCTTC; cdr3_aa: CASSTGGIPYGYTF
clone_size: many; v_call: TRBV9; d_call: TRBD2; j_call: TRBJ2-2; cdr3_nt: TGTGCCAGCAGCCCCAGAAGCGGGAGCGGCACCGGGGAGCTGTTTTTT; cdr3_aa: CASSPRSGSGTGELFF
clone_size: many; v_call: TRBV5-1; d_call: TRBD2; j_call: TRBJ2-2; cdr3_nt: TGCGCCAGCAGCCCGACTAGCGGGATGGACACCGGGGAGCTGTTTTTT; cdr3_aa: CASSPTSGMDTGELFF
clone_size: medium-sized; v_call: TRBV11-2; d_call: NA; j_call: TRBJ1-1; cdr3_nt: TGTGCCAGCAGACGACGGGAGAACACTGAAGCTTTCTTT; cdr3_aa: CASRRRENTEAFF